The 17 T cell receptor beta chains in this list originate from one sample, sequenced in a study of graft-versus-host responses after intestinal transplantation. This table comes from immunoSEQ multiplex PCR, and its TCRdb copy is limited to in-frame clones, with some not included. The sample lists about 97,000 clones, 75% to 95% occurring once. Sequences were derived from PBMCs, sampled roughly 410 days after intestinal transplant. The receptor source for this set is a human patient who received an intestinal transplant, so some T cells may come from the graft donor.

The CDR3 here is CASSRLGQGAGELFF. Here the CDR3 DNA reads TGTGCCAGCAGCCGACTGGGACAGGGCGCCGGGGAGCTGTTTTTT. The chain couples TRBV11-2 to TRBJ2-2; 9 nucleotides match TRBD1. V dropped 5 bases and J dropped 6; count of bases not matched to a gene: 7. From germline, CDR1 is SGHAT and CDR2 FQNNGV. The CDR3 extends over 15 amino acids. Filled out from reference TRBV11-2 and TRBJ2-2, the complete variable domain reads EAGVAQSPRYKIIEKRQSVAFWCNPISGHATLYWYQQILGQGPKLLIQFQNNGVVDDSQLPKDRFSAERLKGVDSTLKIQPAKLEDSAVYLCASSRLGQGAGELFFGEGSRLTVL.

The chain links TRBV6-1 to TRBJ1-5; TRBD1 agrees at 7 bases. With V trimmed by 7 bases and J by 4 bases, 7 bases remained unmatched. CDR1 and CDR2 from the germline V gene are MNHNS and SASEGT. CDR3 length: 14 residues. The CDR3 nucleotides read TGTGCCAGCAAACACTCAGGGGGAAATCAGCCCCAGCATTTT. As protein: CASKHSGGNQPQHF.

J is TRBJ1-1 and V is TRBV27, with D unresolved. Trimming took off 3 bases at V and 10 bases at J, with 12 bases between the two ends. Germline CDR1 and CDR2: MNHEY and SMNVEV (reference sequence). The CDR3 sequence is 12 residues long. The CDR3 here is CASSFVHRGAFF. Here the CDR3 DNA reads TGTGCCAGCAGTTTTGTGCACCGAGGAGCTTTCTTT.

The chain couples TRBV10-3 to TRBJ2-5; TRBD1 matches 7 bases. Germline V gene sequence: CDR1 ENHRY, CDR2 SYGVKD. There are 12 residues in the CDR3. V lost 7 bases, J lost 5 bases, and 4 bases stayed unmatched. CDR3 coding DNA: TGTGCCATCAAAGGGGGCTCGGAGACCCAGTACTTC. It specifies CAIKGGSETQYF.

This clone was recorded a few times. This CDR3 reads CASSARRGPEKLFF. CDR3 DNA sequence: TGTGCCAGCAGCGCACGGAGGGGCCCTGAAAAACTGTTTTTT. This chain uses TRBV6-5 with TRBJ1-4; D perhaps matches TRBD1 (5 bases). Deletions cut 6 bases from V and 7 bases from J, with 15 bases between. The CDR3 runs 14 residues. Germline CDR1 and CDR2: MNHEY and SVGAGI.

The V call is TRBV7-6, the J call TRBJ2-7; tentative D call: TRBD1 (5 bases). The CDR3 is 13 residues long. Trimming removed 5 bases at V and 3 bases at J, with 11 bases between. The V gene's germline CDR1 is SGHVS and CDR2 FNYEAQ. The CDR3 nucleotides read TGTGCCAGCAGCGACAGCCCCAGCTACGAGCAGTACTTC. Its protein product is CASSDSPSYEQYF.

V gene TRBV25-1 combines with J gene TRBJ1-2; 11 nucleotides line up with TRBD1. The CDR3 is 17 amino acids. Germline trimming cut 3 bases from V and 3 bases from J; bases unmatched to any gene: 9. Germline CDR1 MGHDK, CDR2 SYGVNS. CDR3 nucleotides: TGTGCCAGCAGTGATGTTGGGGGACAGGGGGGGTACTATGGCTACACCTTC. This encodes CASSDVGGQGGYYGYTF.

V and J are TRBV9 and TRBJ2-2; maybe TRBD1 (6 bases). Between the trimmed V and J ends, which lost 0 bases and 6 bases, there was a span of 9 bases. This CDR3 is built from 14 residues. Germline CDR1 SGDLS, CDR2 YYNGEE. CDR3 in DNA: TGTGCCAGCAGCGTAGGTGGGGGCGCCGGGGAGCTGTTTTTT. It yields the protein CASSVGGGAGELFF.

The rearrangement links TRBV18 to TRBJ1-1, with 8 bases fitting TRBD1. Germline lookup yields CDR1 KGHSH and CDR2 LQKENI. J gave up 3 bases and V 4 bases, and 4 bases lay outside the gene matches. The length of the CDR3 is 14 residues. The CDR3 sequence is CASSRYRGDTEAFF. Written as DNA, the CDR3 is TGTGCCAGCTCACGATACAGGGGGGACACTGAAGCTTTCTTT.

The V and J genes are TRBV25-1 and TRBJ2-2; 8 bases fit TRBD2. The V segment lost 8 bases and the J segment 0 bases; nucleotides outside the gene matches: 5. CDR3 length: 15 residues. CDR1 and CDR2 (germline): MGHDK, SYGVNS. The CDR3 coding sequence is TGTGCCAGCCGTGTAGCGGGGTCGAACACCGGGGAGCTGTTTTTT. Amino acid sequence: CASRVAGSNTGELFF.

The CDR3 sequence: CASSRGQGTFSGNTIYF. CDR3 DNA: TGTGCCAGCAGCCGAGGACAGGGTACCTTCTCTGGAAACACCATATATTTT. The chain couples TRBV4-2 to TRBJ1-3, with 8 bases fitting TRBD1. The CDR3 extends over 17 amino acids. The V gene end was trimmed by 4 bases and the J gene end by 0 bases; junction bases not matched to a gene: 8. Per the germline V gene, CDR1 is LGHNA and CDR2 is YNFKEQ.

The J gene is TRBJ2-2, the V gene TRBV5-1; tentative D call: TRBD1 (5 bases). V lost 0 bases and J lost 4, with 10 bases in between. The CDR3 is made up of 15 amino acids. Germline V lookup: CDR1 SGHRS, CDR2 YFSETQ. CDR3 sequence: CASSLGGHFTGELFF. CDR3 DNA: TGCGCCAGCAGCTTGGGAGGACACTTCACCGGGGAGCTGTTTTTT.

This chain uses TRBV6-5 with TRBJ2-2; no reliable D call. With 1 base removed from V and 1 base from J, the gap between germline ends came to 7 bases. The CDR3 is 15 amino acids. In germline, CDR1 is MNHEY, CDR2 SVGAGI. The CDR3 is CASSYYGLNTGELFF. CDR3 coding DNA: TGTGCCAGCAGTTACTACGGCCTGAACACCGGGGAGCTGTTTTTT.

This clone was seen only once. CDR3 sequence reads: CASSFISSPLHF. The CDR3 nucleotides are TGTGCCAGCAGCTTTATAAGTTCACCCCTCCACTTT. This chain connects TRBV5-4 to TRBJ1-6; D unclear. V lost 2 bases to trimming and J lost 9 bases, with 6 bases between them. The CDR3 runs 12 residues. Germline loops: CDR1 SGHNT, CDR2 YYREEE (reference sequence).

This clone is a singleton in its sample. This chain uses TRBV10-1 with TRBJ2-7; D is possibly TRBD1 (6 bases). Germline assignment: CDR1 WNHNN and CDR2 SYGVQD (reference sequence). This CDR3 has 15 residues. V gave up 2 bases and J gave up 6 bases, with 17 bases separating them. For the CDR3, the DNA is TGCGCCAGCAGTGAGAAGGGGACAAAAGGGCGCGAGCAGTACTTC. Protein: CASSEKGTKGREQYF.

This clone was seen a few times. This chain uses TRBV6-5 with TRBJ2-2; D possibly matches TRBD1 or TRBD2 (5 bases each). Between the trimmed V and J ends, which lost 0 bases and 5 bases, there was a span of 10 bases. The CDR3 runs 15 residues. From germline, CDR1 is MNHEY and CDR2 SVGAGI. Here the CDR3 DNA reads TGTGCCAGCAGTTACTCTGGGGGTTTGACCGGGGAGCTGTTTTTT. It translates to CASSYSGGLTGELFF.

This clone was recorded once. This specimen includes other DNA sequences encoding the same CDR3. This sequence joins TRBV7-2 and TRBJ1-1; D gene unclear. The CDR3 contains 13 residues. The V gene lost 1 base and the J gene lost 1 base, with 4 bases spanning the gap. CDR1 is SGHTA, CDR2 FQGNSA, per germline. The DNA for the CDR3 is TGTGCCAGCAGCTTAGATCGGAACACTGAAGCTTTCTTT. Its protein product is CASSLDRNTEAFF.